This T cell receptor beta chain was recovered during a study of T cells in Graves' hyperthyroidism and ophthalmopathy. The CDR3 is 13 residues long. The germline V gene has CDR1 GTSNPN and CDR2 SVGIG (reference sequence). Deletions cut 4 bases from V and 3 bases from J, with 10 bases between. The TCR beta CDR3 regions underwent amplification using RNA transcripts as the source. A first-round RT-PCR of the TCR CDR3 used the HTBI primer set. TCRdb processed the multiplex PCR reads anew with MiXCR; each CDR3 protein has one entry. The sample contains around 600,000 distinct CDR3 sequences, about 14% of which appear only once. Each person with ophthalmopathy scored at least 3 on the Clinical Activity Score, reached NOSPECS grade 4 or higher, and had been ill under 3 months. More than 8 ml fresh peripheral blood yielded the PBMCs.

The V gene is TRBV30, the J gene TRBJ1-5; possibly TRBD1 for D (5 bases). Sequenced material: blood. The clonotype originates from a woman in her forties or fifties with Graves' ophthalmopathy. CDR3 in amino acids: CAWNQGDNQPQHF. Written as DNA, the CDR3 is TGTGCCTGGAATCAGGGCGACAATCAGCCCCAGCATTTT.